The present entry profiles one TCR beta chain with its context. The antigen is not known. The sample is drawn from a study of blood T cells in healthy people across ages. Study results and caveats: Per million T cells, TCR beta diversity dropped about linearly as age rose. In these data, TCR beta diversity tracked strongly with naive T cell percentage.

It was with a sample-barcoded 5' primer and a J-beta primer mix that a second PCR of about 6 to 12 cycles was run. A single record per CDR3 protein comes from TCRdb applying MiXCR to the 5' RACE reads. Among approximately 2,000,000 distinct CDR3 sequences, roughly two fifths were seen once, and the ten largest hold 20% to 25%. Germline lookup yields CDR1 SEHNR and CDR2 FQNEAQ (reference sequence). Trimming removed 1 base from V and 6 bases from J, with 13 bases in between. The CDR3 runs to 15 residues. The clonotype originates from a human donor in good health. The chain employs TRBV7-9 and TRBJ2-1, with a weak D call TRBD1 (5 bases). The specimen was blood. CDR3 DNA sequence: TGTGCCAGCAGCTTAGAGTCAGGGCCACTCAATGAGCAGTTCTTC. It specifies CASSLESGPLNEQFF.